This TCR beta chain was identified in a study of beta chain features in type 1 diabetes. Study context: The samples had 85 million to 140 million sorted cells examined in all.

This clone was counted only a few times. The target antigen is unknown. Expressed TCRB transcripts were sequenced after all isolated RNA was converted to cDNA. Assay: immunoSEQ multiplex PCR; the TCRdb copy retains only in-frame clones and omits some. The data hold about 150,000 clones, with around 8% observed a single time. General observations from the study: Patients with type 1 diabetes showed fewer VDJ junction insertions and more deletions. Within patients, naive, central memory and Treg TCRB repertoires seemed more similar than within healthy donors.

The length of the CDR3 is 15 residues. The V segment lost 3 bases and the J segment 4 bases; nucleotides outside the gene matches: 1. Germline V CDR1 and CDR2: MGHDK, SYGVNS. Sequencing input: central memory CD4+ T cells from blood. The receptor was isolated from a man between 18 and 29 years old in good health. This chain joins TRBV25-1 and TRBJ2-5, with 14 nucleotides matching TRBD2. CDR3 amino acids: CASSEGLAGVETQYF. CDR3 nucleotide sequence: TGTGCCAGCAGTGAGGGACTAGCGGGGGTAGAGACCCAGTACTTC.